These T cell receptor beta chains were read from a single sample in a study of blood T cell repertoires in COVID-19. Only in-frame clones appear in the TCRdb table, and some are missing; sequencing was by immunoSEQ multiplex PCR. The repertoire has some 400,000 clones, around 92% of them found once; the top ten carry 1.7%. The sequencing sample was made of PBMCs or T cells enriched from blood (not recorded which). These receptors all stem from a woman aged 25 to 39 who had recovered from COVID-19. Each CDR3 is given with its conserved first and last residue. The D gene is left open where the match is weak. Rows give clone size only sometimes, using once, few, many, or a class for an expanded clone.

CDR3 DNA: TGTGCCAGCAGTTTATTAGCCGGGGATGACACCGGGGAGCTGTTTTTT; CDR3 protein: CASSLLAGDDTGELFF; J gene: TRBJ2-2; D gene: .; clone size: .; V gene: TRBV27
CDR3 DNA: TGTGCCAGCAGTTACTCGAGAGGAGACTATGGCTACACCTTC; CDR3 protein: CASSYSRGDYGYTF; J gene: TRBJ1-2; D gene: .; clone size: .; V gene: TRBV6-5
CDR3 DNA: TGTGCCAGCAGCCAAAGCATGCCTGAAGCTTTCTTT; CDR3 protein: CASSQSMPEAFF; J gene: TRBJ1-1; D gene: .; clone size: .; V gene: TRBV7-9
CDR3 DNA: TGTGCCAGCAGCCTTAGACAGGGTGCCTTCAATCAGCCCCAGCATTTT; CDR3 protein: CASSLRQGAFNQPQHF; J gene: TRBJ1-5; D gene: TRBD1; clone size: .; V gene: TRBV7-8
CDR3 DNA: TGTGCCAGCAGCGACCGCAGGAACACCGGGGAGCTGTTTTTT; CDR3 protein: CASSDRRNTGELFF; J gene: TRBJ2-2; D gene: .; clone size: .; V gene: TRBV9
CDR3 DNA: TGTGCCAGCAGTTTTCGCGGGAGGTCCGCAGATACGCAGTATTTT; CDR3 protein: CASSFRGRSADTQYF; J gene: TRBJ2-3; D gene: TRBD2; clone size: .; V gene: TRBV27
CDR3 DNA: TGTGCCAGCAGCGGCAAGGGGGGGTACGAGCAGTACTTC; CDR3 protein: CASSGKGGYEQYF; J gene: TRBJ2-7; D gene: .; clone size: .; V gene: TRBV7-2
CDR3 DNA: TGTGCCACCAGCAGAGATCGGGATCAGCCCCAGCATTTT; CDR3 protein: CATSRDRDQPQHF; J gene: TRBJ1-5; D gene: .; clone size: once; V gene: TRBV15
CDR3 DNA: TGTGCCGTAGGACCCGGGGGGGGGTTCTCTGGGGCCAACGTCCTGACTTTC; CDR3 protein: CAVGPGGGFSGANVLTF; J gene: TRBJ2-6; D gene: TRBD2; clone size: .; V gene: TRBV27
CDR3 DNA: TGTGCCAGCAGTTACGGGACAGGGAAATACAATGAGCAGTTCTTC; CDR3 protein: CASSYGTGKYNEQFF; J gene: TRBJ2-1; D gene: TRBD1; clone size: .; V gene: TRBV6-2/TRBV6-3
CDR3 DNA: TGTGCCAGCAGTGCGCAGGGGGCCGGGTCCTACAATGAGCAGTTCTTC; CDR3 protein: CASSAQGAGSYNEQFF; J gene: TRBJ2-1; D gene: TRBD1; clone size: .; V gene: TRBV6-4
CDR3 DNA: TGCGCCACTGACCCGCGGCGGGAAGTTTACGAGCAGTACTTC; CDR3 protein: CATDPRREVYEQYF; J gene: TRBJ2-7; D gene: .; clone size: .; V gene: TRBV5-1
CDR3 DNA: TGTGCCAGCAGACAGGTCCCGAGCACTGAAGCTTTCTTT; CDR3 protein: CASRQVPSTEAFF; J gene: TRBJ1-1; D gene: .; clone size: once; V gene: TRBV6-5
CDR3 DNA: TGTGCCAGCAGCCAAGTGCGGGGGGGCCGTAATGGCTACACCTTC; CDR3 protein: CASSQVRGGRNGYTF; J gene: TRBJ1-2; D gene: .; clone size: .; V gene: TRBV3-1/TRBV3-2
CDR3 DNA: TGTGCCAGCAGCCCCCAGCTACAGACAGCTACTCCCTACGAGCAGTACTTC; CDR3 protein: CASSPQLQTATPYEQYF; J gene: TRBJ2-7; D gene: .; clone size: .; V gene: TRBV7-3
CDR3 DNA: TGTGCCAGCAGCCCGTCGTCGGGAGGCTGGCGGTACACCTTC; CDR3 protein: CASSPSSGGWRYTF; J gene: TRBJ1-2; D gene: .; clone size: .; V gene: TRBV14